This T cell receptor beta chain appears in the sequencing data of a study of Ad26.COV2.S vaccination and SARS-CoV-2 variants. The treatment: over 15 received Ad26.COV2.S at low or high dose, single or two shots; 5 received placebo; per-sample allocation not given. On day 63 after the first injection, vaccine and placebo recipients gave samples. It was Wuhan-strain SARS-CoV-2 spike that the Ad26 vaccine vector expressed. Clones were read by immunoSEQ multiplex PCR, and TCRdb kept only the in-frame ones, dropping some. There are about 350,000 clones in the sample; approximately 81% occur only once, and 3% to 4% lies in the top ten. Trimming took 6 bases from V and 0 from J, leaving 12 bases between them. The CDR3 length is 14 residues. Germline V gene lookup returns CDR1 KGHSH and CDR2 LQKENI.

Sequences were derived from peripheral blood, sampled in a trial of Ad26.COV2.S vaccine versus placebo. This TCR was recovered from a person between 18 and 59 years old who received the Ad26.COV2.S COVID-19 vaccine or a placebo. The chain combines TRBV18 with TRBJ2-7; no clear D. The CDR3 coding sequence is TGTGCCAGCTCCTCTCCCGTGAGCTCCTACGAGCAGTACTTC. Translated: CASSSPVSSYEQYF.